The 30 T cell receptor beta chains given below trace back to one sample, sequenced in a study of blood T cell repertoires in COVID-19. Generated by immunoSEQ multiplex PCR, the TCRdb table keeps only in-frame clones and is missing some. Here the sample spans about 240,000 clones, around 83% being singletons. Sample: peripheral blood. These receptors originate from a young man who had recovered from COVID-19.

The CDR3: CASRDRWEGNTGELFF. The CDR3 region has the DNA TGTGCCAGCAGAGACAGGTGGGAGGGGAACACCGGGGAGCTGTTTTTT. This chain joins TRBV6-6 and TRBJ2-2; tentative D call: TRBD2 (7 bases). CDR1 and CDR2 (germline): MNHNY, SVGAGI (reference sequence). The V end was cut by 6 bases, the J end by 1 base, with 15 bases between. The CDR3 covers 16 residues.

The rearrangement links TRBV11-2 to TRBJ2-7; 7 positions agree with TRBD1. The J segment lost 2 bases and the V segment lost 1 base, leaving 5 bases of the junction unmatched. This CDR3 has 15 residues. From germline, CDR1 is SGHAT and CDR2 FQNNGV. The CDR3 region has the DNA TGTGCCAGCAGCTTAGGCCGGGACAGCGCCTACGAGCAGTACTTC. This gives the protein CASSLGRDSAYEQYF.

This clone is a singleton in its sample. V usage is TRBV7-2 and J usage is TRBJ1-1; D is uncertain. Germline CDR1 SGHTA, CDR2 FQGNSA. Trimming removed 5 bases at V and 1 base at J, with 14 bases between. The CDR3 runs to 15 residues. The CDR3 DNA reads TGTGCCAGCAGCCGCCAGGCGCGGGAGAACACTGAAGCTTTCTTT. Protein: CASSRQARENTEAFF.

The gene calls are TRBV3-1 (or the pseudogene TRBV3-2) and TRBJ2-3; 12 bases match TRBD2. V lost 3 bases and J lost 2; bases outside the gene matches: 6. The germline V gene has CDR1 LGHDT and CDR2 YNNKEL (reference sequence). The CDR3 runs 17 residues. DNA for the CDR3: TGTGCCAGCAGCCACGATCTAGCGGGGGGGCCCACAGATACGCAGTATTTT. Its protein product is CASSHDLAGGPTDTQYF.

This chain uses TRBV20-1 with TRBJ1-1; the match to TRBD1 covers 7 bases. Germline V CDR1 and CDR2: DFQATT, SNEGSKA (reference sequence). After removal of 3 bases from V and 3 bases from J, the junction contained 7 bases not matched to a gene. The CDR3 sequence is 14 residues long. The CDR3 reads CSASLAGGDTEAFF. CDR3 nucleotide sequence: TGCAGTGCTAGTCTTGCAGGGGGAGACACTGAAGCTTTCTTT.

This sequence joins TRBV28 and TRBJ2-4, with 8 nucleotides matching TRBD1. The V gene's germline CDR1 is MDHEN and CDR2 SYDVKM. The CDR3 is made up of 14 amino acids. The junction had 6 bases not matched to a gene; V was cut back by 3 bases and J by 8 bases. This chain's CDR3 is CASSLVRGLDIQYF. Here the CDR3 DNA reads TGTGCCAGCAGTTTGGTCAGGGGGCTTGACATTCAGTACTTC.

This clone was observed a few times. The CDR3 nucleotides read TGTGCCAGCAGCCGGACAGTACCGAACACTGAAGCTTTCTTT. Translated: CASSRTVPNTEAFF. The chain carries TRBV7-9 and TRBJ1-1, with a possible D match to TRBD1 (6 bases). V was pared by 5 bases and J by 1 base, with 11 bases between. The germline CDR1 and CDR2 sequences are SEHNR and FQNEAQ (reference sequence). This CDR3 region has 14 residues. The full variable domain, in which reference TRBV7-9 and TRBJ1-1 provide the parts outside the CDR3, is DTGVSQNPRHKITKRGQNVTFRCDPISEHNRLYWYRQTLGQGPEFLTYFQNEAQLEKSRLLSDRFSAERPKGSFSTLEIQRTEQGDSAMYLCASSRTVPNTEAFFGQGTRLTVV.

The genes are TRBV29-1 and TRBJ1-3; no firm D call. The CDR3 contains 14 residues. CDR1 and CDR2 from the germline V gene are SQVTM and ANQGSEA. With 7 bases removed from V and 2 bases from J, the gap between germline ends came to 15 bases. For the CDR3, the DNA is TGCAGCGCCATAGCAGTGAGAACTGGAAACACCATATATTTT. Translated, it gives CSAIAVRTGNTIYF.

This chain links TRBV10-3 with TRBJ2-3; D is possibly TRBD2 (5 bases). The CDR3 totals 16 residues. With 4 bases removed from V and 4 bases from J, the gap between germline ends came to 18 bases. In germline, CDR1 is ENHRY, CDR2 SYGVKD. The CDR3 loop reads CAISGTASIRSDTQYF. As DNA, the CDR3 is TGTGCCATCAGTGGCACGGCTAGCATTAGGTCAGATACGCAGTATTTT.

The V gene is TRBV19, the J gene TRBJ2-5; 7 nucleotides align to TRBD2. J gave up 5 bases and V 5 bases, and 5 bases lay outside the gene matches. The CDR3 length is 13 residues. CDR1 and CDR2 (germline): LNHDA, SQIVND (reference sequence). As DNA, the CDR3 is TGTGCCAGTAGTCTGGGGGGGAAGGAGACCCAGTACTTC. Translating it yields CASSLGGKETQYF. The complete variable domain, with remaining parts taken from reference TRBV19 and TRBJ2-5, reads DGGITQSPKYLFRKEGQNVTLSCEQNLNHDAMYWYRQDPGQGLRLIYYSQIVNDFQKGDIAEGYSVSREKKESFPLTVTSAQKNPTAFYLCASSLGGKETQYFGPGTRLLVL.

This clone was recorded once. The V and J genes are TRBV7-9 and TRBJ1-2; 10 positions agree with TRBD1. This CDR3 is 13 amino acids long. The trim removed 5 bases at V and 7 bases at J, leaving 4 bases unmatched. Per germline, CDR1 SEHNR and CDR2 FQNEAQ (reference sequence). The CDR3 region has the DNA TGTGCCAGCAGCGTCCGGGACAGGGGTGGCTACACCTTC. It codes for CASSVRDRGGYTF.

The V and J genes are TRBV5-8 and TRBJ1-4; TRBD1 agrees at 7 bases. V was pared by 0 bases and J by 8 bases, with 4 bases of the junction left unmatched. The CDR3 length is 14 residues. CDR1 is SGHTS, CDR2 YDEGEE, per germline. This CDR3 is CASSLDRGWEKLFF. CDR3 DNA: TGTGCCAGCAGCTTGGACAGGGGCTGGGAAAAACTGTTTTTT.

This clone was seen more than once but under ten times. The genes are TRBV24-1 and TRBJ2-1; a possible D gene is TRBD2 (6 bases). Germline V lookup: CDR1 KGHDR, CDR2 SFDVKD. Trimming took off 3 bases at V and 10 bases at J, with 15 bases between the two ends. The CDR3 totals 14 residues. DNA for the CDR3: TGTGCCACCAGTGATGGGGTAGGTAGCGGCGAGCAGTTCTTC. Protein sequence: CATSDGVGSGEQFF.

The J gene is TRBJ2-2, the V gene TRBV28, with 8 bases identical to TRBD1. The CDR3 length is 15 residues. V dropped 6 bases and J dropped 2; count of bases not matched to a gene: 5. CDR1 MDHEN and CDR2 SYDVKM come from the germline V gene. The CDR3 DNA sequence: TGTGCCAGCAGCAGGGGACAGGACAACACCGGGGAGCTGTTTTTT. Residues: CASSRGQDNTGELFF.

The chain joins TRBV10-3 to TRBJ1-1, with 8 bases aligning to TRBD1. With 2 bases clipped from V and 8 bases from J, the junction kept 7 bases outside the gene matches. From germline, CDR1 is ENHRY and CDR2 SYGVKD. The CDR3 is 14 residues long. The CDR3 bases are TGTGCCATCAGTGAGGGACAGGGTGAGGGGGAAGCTTTCTTT. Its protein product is CAISEGQGEGEAFF.

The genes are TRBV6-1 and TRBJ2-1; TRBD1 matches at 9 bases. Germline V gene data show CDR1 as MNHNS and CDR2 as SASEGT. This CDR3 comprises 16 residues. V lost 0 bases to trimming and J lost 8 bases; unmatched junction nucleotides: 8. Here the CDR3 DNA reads TGTGCCAGCAGTGAAGCCGGGACAGGGTCCATCCATGAGCAGTTCTTC. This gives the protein CASSEAGTGSIHEQFF.

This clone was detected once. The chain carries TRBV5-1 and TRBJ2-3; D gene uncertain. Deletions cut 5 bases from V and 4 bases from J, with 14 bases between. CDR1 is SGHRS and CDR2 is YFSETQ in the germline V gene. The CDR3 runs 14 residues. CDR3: CASRLEYPADTQYF. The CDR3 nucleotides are TGCGCCAGCAGGCTCGAGTATCCTGCAGATACGCAGTATTTT.

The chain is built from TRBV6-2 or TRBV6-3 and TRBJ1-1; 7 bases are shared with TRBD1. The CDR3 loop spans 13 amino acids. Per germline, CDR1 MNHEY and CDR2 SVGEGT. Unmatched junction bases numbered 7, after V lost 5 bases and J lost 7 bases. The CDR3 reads CASSLTGSDEAFF. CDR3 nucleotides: TGTGCCAGCAGTCTGACAGGGTCCGATGAAGCTTTCTTT.

CDR3 amino acids: CASSSPITSVYEQYV. The CDR3 DNA sequence: TGTGCCAGCAGTTCCCCGATTACTAGCGTCTACGAGCAGTACGTC. This chain links TRBV6-2 or TRBV6-3 with TRBJ2-7; 7 bases are shared with TRBD2. V trimming: 4 bases; J trimming: 3 bases; junction bases outside the gene matches: 9. The CDR3 loop spans 15 amino acids. CDR1 is MNHEY and CDR2 is SVGEGT in the germline V gene.

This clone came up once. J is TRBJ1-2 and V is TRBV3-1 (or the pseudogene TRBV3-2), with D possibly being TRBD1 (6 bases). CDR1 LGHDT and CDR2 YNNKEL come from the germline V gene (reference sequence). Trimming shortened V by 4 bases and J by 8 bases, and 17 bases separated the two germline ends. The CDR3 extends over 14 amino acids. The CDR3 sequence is CASSPNRRTEGYTF. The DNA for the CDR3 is TGTGCCAGCAGCCCCAATCGACGGACAGAGGGCTACACCTTC.

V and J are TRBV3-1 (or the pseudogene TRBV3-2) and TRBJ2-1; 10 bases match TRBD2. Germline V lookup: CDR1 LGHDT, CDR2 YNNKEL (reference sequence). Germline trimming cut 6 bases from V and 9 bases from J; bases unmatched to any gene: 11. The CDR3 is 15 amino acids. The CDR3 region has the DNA TGTGCCAGCAGGGTCGAGAGCGGGGGGGTTTCTGAGCAGTTCTTC. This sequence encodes CASRVESGGVSEQFF.

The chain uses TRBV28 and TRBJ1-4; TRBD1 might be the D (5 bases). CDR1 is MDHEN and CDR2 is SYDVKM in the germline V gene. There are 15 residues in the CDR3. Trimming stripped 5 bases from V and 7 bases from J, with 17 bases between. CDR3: CASSRAGEAGEKLFF. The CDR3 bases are TGTGCCAGCAGTAGGGCGGGGGAGGCAGGTGAAAAACTGTTTTTT.

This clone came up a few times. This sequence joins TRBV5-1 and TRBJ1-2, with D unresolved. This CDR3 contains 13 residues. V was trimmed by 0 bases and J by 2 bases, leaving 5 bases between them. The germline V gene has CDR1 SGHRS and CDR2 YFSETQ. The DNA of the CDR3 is TGCGCCAGCAGCTTGGCCCAGAACTATGGCTACACCTTC. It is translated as CASSLAQNYGYTF.

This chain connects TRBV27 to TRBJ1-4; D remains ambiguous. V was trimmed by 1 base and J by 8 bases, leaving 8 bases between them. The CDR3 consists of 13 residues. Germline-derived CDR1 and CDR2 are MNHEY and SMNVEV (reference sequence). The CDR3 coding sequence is TGTGCCAGCAGTTTATTCGGGAAAGAAAAACTGTTTTTT. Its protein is CASSLFGKEKLFF.

The CDR3 protein is CASSLAQEGVPLRSLVQYF. CDR3 coding DNA: TGTGCCAGCAGCTTAGCTCAGGAGGGTGTTCCCCTGAGGTCACTGGTTCAGTACTTC. This chain links TRBV5-6 with TRBJ2-4, with D maybe TRBD2 (6 bases). Looked up from germline, CDR1 is SGHDT and CDR2 is YYEEEE. V gave up 2 bases and J gave up 11 bases, with 32 bases separating them. The CDR3 is 19 amino acids.

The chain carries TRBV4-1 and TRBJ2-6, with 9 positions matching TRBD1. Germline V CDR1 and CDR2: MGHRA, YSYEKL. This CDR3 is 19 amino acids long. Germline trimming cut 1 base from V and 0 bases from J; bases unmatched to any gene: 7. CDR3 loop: CASSQAPTGGSSGANVLTF. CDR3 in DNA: TGCGCCAGCAGCCAAGCCCCGACAGGGGGTAGCTCTGGGGCCAACGTCCTGACTTTC.

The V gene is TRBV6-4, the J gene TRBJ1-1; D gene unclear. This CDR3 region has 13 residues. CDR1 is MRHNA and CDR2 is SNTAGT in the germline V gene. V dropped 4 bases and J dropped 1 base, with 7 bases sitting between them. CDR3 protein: CASSAKPNTEAFF. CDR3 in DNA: TGTGCCAGCAGTGCAAAGCCGAACACTGAAGCTTTCTTT.

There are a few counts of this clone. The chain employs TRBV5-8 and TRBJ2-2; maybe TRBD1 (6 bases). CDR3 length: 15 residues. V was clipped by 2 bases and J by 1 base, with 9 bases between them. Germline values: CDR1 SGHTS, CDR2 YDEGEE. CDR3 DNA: TGTGCCAGCAGCTTCGGACAGTGGAACACCGGGGAGCTGTTTTTT. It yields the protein CASSFGQWNTGELFF.

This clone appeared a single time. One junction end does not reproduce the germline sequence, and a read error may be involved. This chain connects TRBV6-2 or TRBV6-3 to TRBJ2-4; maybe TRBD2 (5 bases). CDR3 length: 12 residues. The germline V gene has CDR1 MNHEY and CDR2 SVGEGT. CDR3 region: CASSLTPLPGVF. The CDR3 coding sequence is TGTGCCAGCAGCCTTACGCCCTTACCCGGGGTCTTC.

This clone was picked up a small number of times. The CDR3 DNA sequence: TGTGCCAGCAGCCCCGACCGGAGAACGGGCATTCAGTACTTC. Amino acids: CASSPDRRTGIQYF. This rearrangement joins TRBV9 to TRBJ2-4, with D hard to call. CDR1 is SGDLS and CDR2 is YYNGEE in the germline V gene. Trimming pared 4 bases from V and 9 bases from J, leaving 17 bases between. The CDR3 runs to 14 residues.